This T cell receptor (beta chain) was retrieved from a study of OX40 agonist ivuxolimab in advanced cancers. Data came from immunoSEQ multiplex PCR; TCRdb stores just in-frame clones and leaves some out. The table lists 83,000 or so clones, 90% of them singletons. This receptor was taken from an adult with an advanced solid tumor such as melanoma, head and neck, liver or kidney cancer. The material sequenced was CD4+ or CD8+ T cells sorted from blood, taken in a trial of the OX40 agonist ivuxolimab.

CDR3: CASSPLRNEQFF. CDR3 nucleotides: TGTGCCAGCTCACCATTACGCAATGAGCAGTTCTTC. The V gene is TRBV18, the J gene TRBJ2-1; D is undetermined. The CDR3 spans 12 residues. Trimming shortened V by 2 bases and J by 6 bases, and 5 bases separated the two germline ends. Germline V gene lookup returns CDR1 KGHSH and CDR2 LQKENI. Together with reference TRBV18 and TRBJ2-1, the CDR3 gives the full variable domain: NAGVMQNPRHLVRRRGQEARLRCSPMKGHSHVYWYRQLPEEGLKFMVYLQKENIIDESGMPKERFSAEFPKEGPSILRIQQVVRGDSAAYFCASSPLRNEQFFGPGTRLTVL.